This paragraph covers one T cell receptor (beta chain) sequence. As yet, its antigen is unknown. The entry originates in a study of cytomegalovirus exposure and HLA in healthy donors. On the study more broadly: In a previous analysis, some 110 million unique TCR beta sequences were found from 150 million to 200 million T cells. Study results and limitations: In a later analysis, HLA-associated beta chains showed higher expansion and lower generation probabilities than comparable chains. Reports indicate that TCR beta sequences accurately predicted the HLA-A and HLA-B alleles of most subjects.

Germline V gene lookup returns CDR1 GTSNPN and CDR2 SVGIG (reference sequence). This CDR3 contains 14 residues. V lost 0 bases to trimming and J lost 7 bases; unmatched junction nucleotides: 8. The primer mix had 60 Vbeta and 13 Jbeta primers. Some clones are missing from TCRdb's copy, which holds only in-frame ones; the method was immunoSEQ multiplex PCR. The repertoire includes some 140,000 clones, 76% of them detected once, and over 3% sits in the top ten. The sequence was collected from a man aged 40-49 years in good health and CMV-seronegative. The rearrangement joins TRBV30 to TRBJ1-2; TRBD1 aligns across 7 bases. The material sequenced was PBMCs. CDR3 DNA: TGTGCCTGGAGTGTACTCCACAGGGGTTCTGGCTACACCTTC. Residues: CAWSVLHRGSGYTF.